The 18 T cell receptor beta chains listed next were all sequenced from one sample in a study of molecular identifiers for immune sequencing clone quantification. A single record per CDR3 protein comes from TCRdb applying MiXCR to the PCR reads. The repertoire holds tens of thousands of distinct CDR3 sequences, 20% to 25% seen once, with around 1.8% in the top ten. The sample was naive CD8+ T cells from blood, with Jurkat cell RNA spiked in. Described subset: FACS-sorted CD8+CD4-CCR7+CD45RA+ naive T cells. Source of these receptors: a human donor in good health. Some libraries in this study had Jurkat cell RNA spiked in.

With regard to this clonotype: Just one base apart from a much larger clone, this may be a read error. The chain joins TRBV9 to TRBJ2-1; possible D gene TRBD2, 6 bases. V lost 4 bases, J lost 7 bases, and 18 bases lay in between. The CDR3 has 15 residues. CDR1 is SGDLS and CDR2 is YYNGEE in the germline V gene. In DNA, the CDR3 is TGTGCCAGCAGCCGCGATAAGCTGGCGGGGAATGAGCAGTTCTTC. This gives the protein CASSRDKLAGNEQFF.

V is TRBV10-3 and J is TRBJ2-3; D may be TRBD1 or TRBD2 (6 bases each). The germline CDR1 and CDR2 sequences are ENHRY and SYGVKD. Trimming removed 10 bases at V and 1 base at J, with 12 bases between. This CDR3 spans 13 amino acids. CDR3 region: CASNGGGTDTQYF. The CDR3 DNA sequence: TGTGCCAGCAACGGGGGCGGCACAGATACGCAGTATTTT.

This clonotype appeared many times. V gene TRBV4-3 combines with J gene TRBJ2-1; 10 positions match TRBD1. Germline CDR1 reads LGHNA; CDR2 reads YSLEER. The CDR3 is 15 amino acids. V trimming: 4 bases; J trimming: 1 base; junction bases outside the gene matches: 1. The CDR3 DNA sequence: TGCGCCAGCAGCCCGGACAGGGGGTCCTACAATGAGCAGTTCTTC. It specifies CASSPDRGSYNEQFF.

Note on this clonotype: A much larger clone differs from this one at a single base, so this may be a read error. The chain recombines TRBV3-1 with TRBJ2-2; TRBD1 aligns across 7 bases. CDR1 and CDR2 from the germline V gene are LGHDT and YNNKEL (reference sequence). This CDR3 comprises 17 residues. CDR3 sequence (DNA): TGTGCCAGCAGCCCCGAGGACAGGACACTGAACACCGAGGAGCTGTTTTTT. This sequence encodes CASSPEDRTLNTEELFF.

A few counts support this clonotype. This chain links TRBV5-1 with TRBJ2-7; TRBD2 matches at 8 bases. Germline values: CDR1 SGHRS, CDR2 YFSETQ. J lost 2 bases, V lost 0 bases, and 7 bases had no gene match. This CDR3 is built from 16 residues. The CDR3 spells CASSLVETGGPYEQYF. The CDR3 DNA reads TGCGCCAGCAGCTTGGTAGAGACGGGAGGGCCCTACGAGCAGTACTTC. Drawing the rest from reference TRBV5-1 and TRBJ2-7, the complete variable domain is KAGVTQTPRYLIKTRGQQVTLSCSPISGHRSVSWYQQTPGQGLQFLFEYFSETQRNKGNFPGRFSGRQFSNSRSEMNVSTLELGDSALYLCASSLVETGGPYEQYFGPGTRLTVT.

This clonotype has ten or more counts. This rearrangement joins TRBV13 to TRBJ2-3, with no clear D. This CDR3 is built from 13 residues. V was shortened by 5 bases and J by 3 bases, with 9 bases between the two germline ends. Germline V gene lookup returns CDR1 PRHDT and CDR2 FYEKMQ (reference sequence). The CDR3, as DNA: TGTGCCAGCAGCCCGGACCTGACAGATACGCAGTATTTT. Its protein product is CASSPDLTDTQYF.

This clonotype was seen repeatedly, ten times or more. The CDR3 reads CASSPQELTQFF. The CDR3 nucleotides are TGTGCCAGCAGTCCCCAAGAACTTACCCAGTTCTTC. The chain carries TRBV6-2 or TRBV6-3 and TRBJ2-1, with D hard to call. The V end lost 5 bases, the J end lost 13 bases, and 15 bases lay between the germline ends. Germline V gives CDR1 MNHEY, CDR2 SVGEGT. The CDR3 runs to 12 residues.

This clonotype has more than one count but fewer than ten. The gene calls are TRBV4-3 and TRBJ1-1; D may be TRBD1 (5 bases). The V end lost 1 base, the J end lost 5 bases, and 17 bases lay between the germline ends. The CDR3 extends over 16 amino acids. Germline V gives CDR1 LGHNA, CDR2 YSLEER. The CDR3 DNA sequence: TGCGCCAGCAGCCAAGTCCTACGGGTCCCAGGGACTGAAGCTTTCTTT. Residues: CASSQVLRVPGTEAFF.

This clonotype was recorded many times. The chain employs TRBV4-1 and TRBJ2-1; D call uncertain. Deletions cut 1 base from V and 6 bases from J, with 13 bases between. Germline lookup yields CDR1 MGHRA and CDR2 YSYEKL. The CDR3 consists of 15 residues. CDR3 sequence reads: CASSQGIWAANEQFF. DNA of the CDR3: TGCGCCAGCAGCCAAGGCATCTGGGCAGCCAATGAGCAGTTCTTC.

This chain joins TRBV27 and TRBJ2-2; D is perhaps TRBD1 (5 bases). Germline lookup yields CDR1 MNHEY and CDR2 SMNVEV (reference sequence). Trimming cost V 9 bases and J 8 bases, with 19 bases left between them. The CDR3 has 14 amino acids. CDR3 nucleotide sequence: TGTGCCAGTCAGGGAAAACTTTACGGAGGGGAGCTGTTTTTT. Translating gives CASQGKLYGGELFF.

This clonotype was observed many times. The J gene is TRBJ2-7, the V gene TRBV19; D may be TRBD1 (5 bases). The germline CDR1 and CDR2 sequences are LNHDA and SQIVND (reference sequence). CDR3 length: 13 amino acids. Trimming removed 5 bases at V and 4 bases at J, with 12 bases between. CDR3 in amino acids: CASSPGPLYEQYF. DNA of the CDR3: TGTGCCAGTAGTCCAGGGCCATTATACGAGCAGTACTTC.

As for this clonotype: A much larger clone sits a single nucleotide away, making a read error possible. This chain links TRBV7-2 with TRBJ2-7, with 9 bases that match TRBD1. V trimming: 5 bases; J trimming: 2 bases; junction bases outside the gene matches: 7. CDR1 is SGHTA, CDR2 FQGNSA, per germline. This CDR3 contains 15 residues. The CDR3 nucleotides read TGTGCCAGCAGCCTAGGACAGGGGCCAGCCTACGAGCAGTACTTC. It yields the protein CASSLGQGPAYEQYF.

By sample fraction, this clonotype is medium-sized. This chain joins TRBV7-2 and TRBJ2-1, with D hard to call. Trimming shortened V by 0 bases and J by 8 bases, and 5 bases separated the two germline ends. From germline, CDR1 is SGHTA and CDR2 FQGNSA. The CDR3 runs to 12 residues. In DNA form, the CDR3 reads TGTGCCAGCAGCTTAGCGCCCGATGAGCAGTTCTTC. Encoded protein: CASSLAPDEQFF.

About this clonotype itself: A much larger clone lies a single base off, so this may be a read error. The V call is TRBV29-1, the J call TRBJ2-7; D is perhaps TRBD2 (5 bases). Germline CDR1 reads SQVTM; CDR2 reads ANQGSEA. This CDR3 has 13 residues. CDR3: CGVGGLATYEQYF. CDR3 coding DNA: TGCGGCGTCGGTGGTCTAGCCACCTACGAGCAGTACTTC.

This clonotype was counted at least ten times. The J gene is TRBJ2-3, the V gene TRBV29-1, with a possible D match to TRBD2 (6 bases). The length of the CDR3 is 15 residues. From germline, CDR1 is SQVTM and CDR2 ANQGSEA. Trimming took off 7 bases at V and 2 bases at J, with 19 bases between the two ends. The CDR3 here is CSAPGLQPPTDTQYF. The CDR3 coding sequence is TGCAGCGCACCGGGACTCCAGCCTCCCACAGATACGCAGTATTTT.

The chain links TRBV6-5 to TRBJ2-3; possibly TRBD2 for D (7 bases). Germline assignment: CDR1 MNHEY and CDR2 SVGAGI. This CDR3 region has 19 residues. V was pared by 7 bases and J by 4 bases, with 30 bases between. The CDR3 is CASTLSHEGGGVGSDTQYF. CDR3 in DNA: TGTGCCAGCACCCTCTCCCATGAGGGCGGGGGCGTAGGATCAGATACGCAGTATTTT.

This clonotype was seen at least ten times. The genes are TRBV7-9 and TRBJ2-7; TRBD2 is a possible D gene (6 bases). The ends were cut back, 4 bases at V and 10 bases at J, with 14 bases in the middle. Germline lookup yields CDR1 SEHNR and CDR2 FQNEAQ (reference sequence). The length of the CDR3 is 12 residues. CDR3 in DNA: TGTGCCAGCAGCTCTCTTTCGGGACTCCAGTACTTC. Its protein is CASSSLSGLQYF. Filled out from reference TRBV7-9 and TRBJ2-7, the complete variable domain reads DTGVSQNPRHKITKRGQNVTFRCDPISEHNRLYWYRQTLGQGPEFLTYFQNEAQLEKSRLLSDRFSAERPKGSFSTLEIQRTEQGDSAMYLCASSSLSGLQYFGPGTRLTVT.

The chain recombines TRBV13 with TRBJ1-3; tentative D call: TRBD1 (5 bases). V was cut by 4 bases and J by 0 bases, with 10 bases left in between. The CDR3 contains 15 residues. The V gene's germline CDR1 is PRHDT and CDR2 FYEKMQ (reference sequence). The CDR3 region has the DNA TGTGCCAGCAGCTCTGGGGCCGGCTCTGGAAACACCATATATTTT. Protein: CASSSGAGSGNTIYF.